This paragraph covers one T cell receptor beta chain sequence. The data are from a study of blood T cell repertoires in COVID-19. Overall study context: Italy, Spain and the United States were the sources of the convalescent and acute COVID-19 samples.

Trimming cost V 6 bases and J 2 bases; bases outside gene matches: 4. CDR1 and CDR2 from the germline V gene are SNHLY and FYNNEI. This CDR3 has 14 amino acids. The authors' processing: Using reference gene primer amplification, nucleated cell counts were estimated. TCRdb keeps only in-frame clones here, not all; method: immunoSEQ multiplex PCR. That table gives V, J and clone size, and the DNA gave D and trimming. The table includes 20,000 to 25,000 clones, roughly 82% detected once. The TCR originated in a human donor with active COVID-19. The donor label of this sample is uncertain. The sample consisted of peripheral blood. The chain links TRBV2 to TRBJ2-5; 9 bases match TRBD1. As DNA, the CDR3 is TGTGCCAGCAGCCTCGACAGGGGGCAAGAGACCCAGTACTTC. Translation gives CASSLDRGQETQYF.